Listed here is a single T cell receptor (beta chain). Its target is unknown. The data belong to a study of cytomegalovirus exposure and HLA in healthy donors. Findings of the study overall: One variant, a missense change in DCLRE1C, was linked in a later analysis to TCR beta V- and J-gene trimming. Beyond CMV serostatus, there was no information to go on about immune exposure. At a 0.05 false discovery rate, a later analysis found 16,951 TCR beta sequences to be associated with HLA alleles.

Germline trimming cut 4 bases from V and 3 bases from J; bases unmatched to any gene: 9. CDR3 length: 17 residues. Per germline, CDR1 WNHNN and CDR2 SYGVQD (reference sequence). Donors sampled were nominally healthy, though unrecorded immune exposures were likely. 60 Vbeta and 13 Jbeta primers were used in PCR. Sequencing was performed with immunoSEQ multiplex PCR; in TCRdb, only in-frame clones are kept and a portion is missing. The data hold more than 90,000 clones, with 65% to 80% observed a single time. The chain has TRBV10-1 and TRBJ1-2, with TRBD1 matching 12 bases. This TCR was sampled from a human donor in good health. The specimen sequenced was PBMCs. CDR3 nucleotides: TGCGCCAGCAGTGGATCGGGACAGGGGGCTTTTCACTATGGCTACACCTTC. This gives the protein CASSGSGQGAFHYGYTF.